This T cell receptor beta chain is drawn from a study of blood T cell repertoires in COVID-19. About the research overall: The study drew acute and convalescent COVID-19 samples from the United States, Italy and Spain. PBMCs, B-cell-depleted T cells, or T cells were the source of the cDNA or gDNA that made up the material.

In the original processing: The authors estimated nucleated cell counts from reference gene primer amplification. The data were produced by immunoSEQ multiplex PCR, yet TCRdb's version contains in-frame clones alone and is incomplete. From that table come the V and J calls and clone size; the DNA was used to work out D and trimming. Seen here are 100,000 to 120,000 clones, 81% observed once, and the top ten hold 30% to 45%. V was clipped by 0 bases and J by 1 base; unmatched bases: 3. CDR3 length equals 17 residues. CDR1 is SGHVS, CDR2 FNYEAQ, per germline. This sequence joins TRBV7-6 and TRBJ2-2; TRBD1 aligns across 9 bases. The sequence came from an elderly man with acute or convalescent COVID-19. Input material: peripheral blood. The CDR3 nucleotides read TGTGCCAGCAGCTTAGCACCGGGACAGGGGAACACCGGGGAGCTGTTTTTT. Amino acids: CASSLAPGQGNTGELFF. The full variable domain, rest sourced from reference TRBV7-6 and TRBJ2-2, is GAGVSQSPRYKVTKRGQDVALRCDPISGHVSLYWYRQALGQGPEFLTYFNYEAQQDKSGLPNDRFSAERPEGSISTLTIQRTEQRDSAMYRCASSLAPGQGNTGELFFGEGSRLTVL.